The 16 T cell receptor beta chains below all came from one sample that was sequenced in a study of T cells in tuberculosis. Specified time point: new active TB diagnosis, blood taken before or within 7 days of starting treatment. Assay used: immunoSEQ multiplex PCR; TCRdb lists only in-frame clones, some missing. The sample contains roughly 35,000 clones, about 92% of which appear only once. The sample here was PBMCs, taken at tuberculosis diagnosis. The receptors were gathered from an adult with tuberculosis. Some clones in this sample may be carry-over from other donors' samples.

This clone was counted a few times. The chain employs TRBV10-3 and TRBJ1-2, with a possible D match to TRBD1 (6 bases). The V and J ends lost 6 bases and 6 bases respectively, with 14 bases between them. Germline CDR1 is ENHRY and CDR2 is SYGVKD. The CDR3 loop spans 13 amino acids. The CDR3 reads CAIRIQGSHGYTF. CDR3 sequence (DNA): TGTGCCATCAGAATACAGGGAAGTCATGGCTACACCTTC.

This rearrangement joins TRBV28 to TRBJ1-2; D uncertain. CDR3 length: 12 residues. Trimming shortened V by 3 bases and J by 1 base, and 3 bases separated the two germline ends. Germline assignment: CDR1 MDHEN and CDR2 SYDVKM. The DNA of the CDR3 is TGTGCCAGCAGTTTCGGTAACTATGGCTACACCTTC. It is translated as CASSFGNYGYTF.

The chain's CDR3 is CASSISGVSYEQYF. As DNA, the CDR3 is TGCGCCAGCAGCATCTCCGGGGTCTCCTACGAGCAGTACTTC. The chain links TRBV5-1 to TRBJ2-7; D is perhaps TRBD2 (5 bases). This CDR3 comprises 14 residues. CDR1 SGHRS and CDR2 YFSETQ come from the germline V gene. The V and J ends lost 4 bases and 0 bases respectively, with 11 bases between them.

Only a few counts were recorded for this clone. V is TRBV4-2 and J is TRBJ1-5; 8 nucleotides align to TRBD1. Trimming took 3 bases from V and 2 from J; bases not matched to a gene: 12. Germline V gene data show CDR1 as LGHNA and CDR2 as YNFKEQ. The CDR3 has 18 amino acids. Written as DNA, the CDR3 is TGTGCCAGCAGCCAGCCAAGGACAGGGAAGGGCTGCAATCAGCCCCAGCATTTT. Its protein product is CASSQPRTGKGCNQPQHF.

V usage is TRBV2 and J usage is TRBJ1-2; TRBD1 aligns across 12 bases. The CDR3 extends over 14 amino acids. The germline V gene has CDR1 SNHLY and CDR2 FYNNEI. Trimming removed 6 bases from V and 4 bases from J; junction bases left unmatched: 3. As DNA, the CDR3 is TGTGCCAGCAGCGCGGGACAGGGGGCCTATGGCTACACCTTC. It encodes CASSAGQGAYGYTF.

This chain connects TRBV30 to TRBJ1-1, with a weak D call TRBD1 (6 bases). V shed 2 bases and J shed 1 base, with 11 bases lying between them. Germline V CDR1 and CDR2: GTSNPN, SVGIG (reference sequence). This CDR3 is built from 14 residues. This chain's CDR3 is CAWSIIRGNTEAFF. The CDR3 bases are TGTGCCTGGAGTATAATCAGGGGGAACACTGAAGCTTTCTTT.

V usage is TRBV30 and J usage is TRBJ2-3; TRBD1 agrees at 9 bases. Germline assignment: CDR1 GTSNPN and CDR2 SVGIG (reference sequence). The trim removed 2 bases at V and 1 base at J, leaving 7 bases unmatched. The CDR3 spans 16 residues. For the CDR3, the DNA is TGTGCCTGGAGTTCCCCTCGGACAGGGGGCACAGATACGCAGTATTTT. Protein sequence: CAWSSPRTGGTDTQYF.

This clone appeared a single time. The V gene is TRBV19, the J gene TRBJ1-1; D is perhaps TRBD1 (5 bases). This CDR3 comprises 14 residues. CDR1 is LNHDA and CDR2 is SQIVND in the germline V gene (reference sequence). The germline V and J ends were trimmed by 5 bases and 5 bases, with 15 bases remaining between them. CDR3 protein: CASSFDSPGTEAFF. The DNA of the CDR3 is TGTGCCAGTAGTTTTGACAGCCCCGGGACTGAAGCTTTCTTT.

The chain uses TRBV18 and TRBJ1-2; 11 bases match TRBD1. This CDR3 contains 17 residues. The V segment lost 3 bases and the J segment 1 base; nucleotides outside the gene matches: 7. Germline lookup yields CDR1 KGHSH and CDR2 LQKENI. The CDR3 sequence: CASSPREGTGGNYGYTF. The CDR3 region has the DNA TGTGCCAGCTCACCCCGCGAAGGGACAGGGGGTAACTATGGCTACACCTTC.

The rearrangement links TRBV5-1 to TRBJ1-5; weak D call: TRBD1 (6 bases). There are 15 residues in the CDR3. V gave up 1 base and J gave up 3 bases, with 11 bases separating them. Germline-derived CDR1 and CDR2 are SGHRS and YFSETQ. CDR3 coding DNA: TGCGCCAGCAGCTTGAAGGCAGGGGTCAATCAGCCCCAGCATTTT. This gives the protein CASSLKAGVNQPQHF.

This chain joins TRBV27 and TRBJ2-3, with 7 bases that match TRBD1. CDR3 length: 15 amino acids. CDR1 is MNHEY and CDR2 is SMNVEV in the germline V gene (reference sequence). Losses at the gene ends were 7 bases for V and 8 bases for J; bases not matched to a gene: 15. CDR3 amino acids: CASKTGQTLGGTQYF. In nucleotides, the CDR3 is TGTGCCAGCAAGACGGGACAGACATTAGGCGGTACGCAGTATTTT.

This clone appeared once. The V call is TRBV13, the J call TRBJ2-2; D unclear. V gave up 5 bases and J gave up 8 bases, with 9 bases separating them. Germline values: CDR1 PRHDT, CDR2 FYEKMQ (reference sequence). The CDR3 consists of 12 residues. CDR3 sequence: CASSLLGGELFF. CDR3 nucleotides: TGTGCCAGCAGCCTCCTCGGTGGGGAGCTGTTTTTT.

Written as DNA, the CDR3 is TGTGCCAGTAGTCCGGGACAGGGGTTCGTCCTGACTTTC. Protein sequence: CASSPGQGFVLTF. The chain recombines TRBV19 with TRBJ2-6, with 10 bases aligning to TRBD1. The length of the CDR3 is 13 residues. Germline CDR1 LNHDA, CDR2 SQIVND (reference sequence). V lost 5 bases to trimming and J lost 12 bases; unmatched junction nucleotides: 4.

The chain uses TRBV4-1 and TRBJ1-4; TRBD1 agrees at 7 bases. Trimming cost V 3 bases and J 4 bases; bases outside gene matches: 5. The CDR3 runs 15 residues. Germline V gene sequence: CDR1 MGHRA, CDR2 YSYEKL. In nucleotides, the CDR3 is TGCGCCAGCAGCCACGCAGACAGGGATAATGAAAAACTGTTTTTT. It encodes CASSHADRDNEKLFF.

The gene calls are TRBV11-2 and TRBJ1-6; D uncertain. The CDR3 totals 12 residues. Per the germline V gene, CDR1 is SGHAT and CDR2 is FQNNGV. With 1 base removed from V and 14 bases from J, the gap between germline ends came to 9 bases. The CDR3 sequence is CASSLGATTLHF. The CDR3 nucleotides are TGTGCCAGCAGCTTAGGGGCAACGACCCTCCACTTT.

V is TRBV25-1 and J is TRBJ1-1; 7 bases agree with TRBD1. Losses at the gene ends were 4 bases for V and 4 bases for J; bases not matched to a gene: 15. CDR1 and CDR2 from the germline V gene are MGHDK and SYGVNS. The CDR3 has 17 amino acids. CDR3: CASSAMDRRQVGTEAFF. The CDR3 region has the DNA TGTGCCAGCAGTGCGATGGACAGGAGACAAGTGGGCACTGAAGCTTTCTTT.